The TCR beta chain under discussion was sequenced for a study of CD8 T cells in ankylosing spondylitis. Study observations and caveats: The study identified a TCR beta motif of under 10 highly homologous variants that appeared characteristic of ankylosing spondylitis blood. Certain motif variants had earlier appeared in reactive arthritis synovial fluid and blood. In ankylosing spondylitis patients, matched synovial fluid reportedly showed significant enrichment of disease-linked clones.

Trimming stripped 1 base from V and 3 bases from J, with 13 bases between. Per the germline V gene, CDR1 is LNHDA and CDR2 is SQIVND (reference sequence). This CDR3 has 15 residues. About this clonotype itself: What it binds is unknown.

Quantitative barcoded 5'-RACE was used to prepare TCR beta libraries. TCRdb reanalysed the 5' RACE reads using MiXCR and keeps one entry per CDR3 protein. The data contain about 360,000 distinct CDR3 sequences, 20% to 25% of them seen just once; the ten biggest clones take up 13%. The material sequenced was blood, either unsorted or a sorted T cell fraction (not recorded which). The sequence derives from a male donor with ankylosing spondylitis or in good health (not recorded which). The chain couples TRBV19 to TRBJ2-7; D is possibly TRBD1 (5 bases). CDR3 DNA sequence: TGTGCCAGTAGTATAGTGAAGGGGTTAATCTACGAGCAGTACTTC. Its translation: CASSIVKGLIYEQYF.